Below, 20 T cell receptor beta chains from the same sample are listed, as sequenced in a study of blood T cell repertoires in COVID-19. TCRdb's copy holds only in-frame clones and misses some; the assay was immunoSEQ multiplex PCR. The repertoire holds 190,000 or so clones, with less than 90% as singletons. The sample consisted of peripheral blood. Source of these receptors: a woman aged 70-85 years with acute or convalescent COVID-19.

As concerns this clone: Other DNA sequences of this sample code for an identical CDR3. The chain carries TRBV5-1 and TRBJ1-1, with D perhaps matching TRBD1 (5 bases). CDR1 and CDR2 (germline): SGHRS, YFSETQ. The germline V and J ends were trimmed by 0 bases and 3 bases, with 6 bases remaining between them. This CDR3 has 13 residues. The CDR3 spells CASSLGRDTEAFF. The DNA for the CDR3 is TGCGCCAGCAGCTTGGGCAGGGACACTGAAGCTTTCTTT.

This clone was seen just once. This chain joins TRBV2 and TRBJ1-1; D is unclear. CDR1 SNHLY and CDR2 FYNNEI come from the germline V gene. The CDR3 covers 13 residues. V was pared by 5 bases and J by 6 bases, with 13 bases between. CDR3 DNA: TGTGCCAGCAGTCAAAATAGATTCGCTGAAGCTTTCTTT. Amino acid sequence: CASSQNRFAEAFF.

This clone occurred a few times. The CDR3 coding sequence is TGCGCCAGCAGCTTGGTGGCGGGAGGGGGCTACGAGCAGTACTTC. The encoded protein is CASSLVAGGGYEQYF. The chain links TRBV5-1 to TRBJ2-7, with 9 bases fitting TRBD2. CDR3 size: 15 residues. From germline, CDR1 is SGHRS and CDR2 YFSETQ. The ends lost 0 bases at V and 3 bases at J; junction bases unmatched: 4.

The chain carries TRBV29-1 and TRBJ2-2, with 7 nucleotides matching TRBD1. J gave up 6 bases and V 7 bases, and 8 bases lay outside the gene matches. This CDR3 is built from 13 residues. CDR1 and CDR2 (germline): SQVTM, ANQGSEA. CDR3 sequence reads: CSGRQGMAGELFF. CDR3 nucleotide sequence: TGCAGCGGTCGACAGGGAATGGCCGGGGAGCTGTTTTTT.

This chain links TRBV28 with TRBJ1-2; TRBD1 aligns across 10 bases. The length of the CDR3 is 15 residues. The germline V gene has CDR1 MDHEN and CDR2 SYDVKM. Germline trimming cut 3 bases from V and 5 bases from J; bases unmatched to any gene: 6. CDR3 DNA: TGTGCCAGCAGTTTCAGCTCGGGACAGGGGTATGGCTACACCTTC. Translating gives CASSFSSGQGYGYTF.

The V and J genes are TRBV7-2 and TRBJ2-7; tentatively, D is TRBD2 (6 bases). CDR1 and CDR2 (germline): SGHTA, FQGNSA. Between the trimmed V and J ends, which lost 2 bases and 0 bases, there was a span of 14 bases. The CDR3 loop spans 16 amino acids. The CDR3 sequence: CASSLRSGQSSYEQYF. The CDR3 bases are TGTGCCAGCAGCTTAAGAAGCGGGCAGAGCTCCTACGAGCAGTACTTC.

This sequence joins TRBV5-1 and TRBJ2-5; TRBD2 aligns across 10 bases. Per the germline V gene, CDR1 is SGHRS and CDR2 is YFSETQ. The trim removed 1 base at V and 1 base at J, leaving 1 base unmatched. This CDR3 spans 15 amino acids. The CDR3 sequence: CASSLSGGAQETQYF. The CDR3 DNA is TGCGCCAGCAGCTTGAGCGGGGGGGCCCAAGAGACCCAGTACTTC.

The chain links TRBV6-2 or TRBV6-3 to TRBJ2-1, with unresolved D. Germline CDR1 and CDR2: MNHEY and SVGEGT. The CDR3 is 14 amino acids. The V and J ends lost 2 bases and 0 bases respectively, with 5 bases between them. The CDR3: CASSYGSSYNEQFF. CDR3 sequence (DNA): TGTGCCAGCAGTTACGGTAGCTCCTACAATGAGCAGTTCTTC.

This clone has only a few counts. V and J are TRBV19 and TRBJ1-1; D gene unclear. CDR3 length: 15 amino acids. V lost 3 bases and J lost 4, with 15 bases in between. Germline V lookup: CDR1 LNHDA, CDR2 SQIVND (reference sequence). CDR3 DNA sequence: TGTGCCAGTAGTATCGGCGGGGTTGGAATCACTGAAGCTTTCTTT. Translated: CASSIGGVGITEAFF.

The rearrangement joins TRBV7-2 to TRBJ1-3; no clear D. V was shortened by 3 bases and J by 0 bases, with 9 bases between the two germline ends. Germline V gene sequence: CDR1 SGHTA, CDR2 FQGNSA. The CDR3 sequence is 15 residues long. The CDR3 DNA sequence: TGTGCCAGCAGCTTTAGCACGAGCTCTGGAAACACCATATATTTT. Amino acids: CASSFSTSSGNTIYF.

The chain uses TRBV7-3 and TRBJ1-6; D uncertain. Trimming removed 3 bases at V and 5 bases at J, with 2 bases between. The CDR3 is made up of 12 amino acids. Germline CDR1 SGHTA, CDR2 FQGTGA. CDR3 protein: CASSFNNSPLHF. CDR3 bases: TGTGCCAGCAGCTTCAATAATTCACCCCTCCACTTT.

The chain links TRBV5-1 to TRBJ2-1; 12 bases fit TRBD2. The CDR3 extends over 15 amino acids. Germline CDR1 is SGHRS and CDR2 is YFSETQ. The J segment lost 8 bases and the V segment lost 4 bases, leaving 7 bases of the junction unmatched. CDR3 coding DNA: TGCGCCAGCAGCCTTCTAGCGGGGGGGCTGGATGAGCAGTTCTTC. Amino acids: CASSLLAGGLDEQFF.

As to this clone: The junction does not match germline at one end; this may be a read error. This CDR3 is CASRSVCF. The CDR3, as DNA: TGTGCCAGCAGGTCGGTCTGTTTT. V usage is TRBV11-2 and J usage is TRBJ1-4; unclear D gene. The CDR3 is made up of 8 amino acids. Germline V CDR1 and CDR2: SGHAT, FQNNGV.

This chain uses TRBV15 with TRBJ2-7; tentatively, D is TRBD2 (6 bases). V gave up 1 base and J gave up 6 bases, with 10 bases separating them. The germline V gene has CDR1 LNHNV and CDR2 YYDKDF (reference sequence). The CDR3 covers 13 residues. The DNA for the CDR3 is TGTGCCACCAGCAGAGGCGGGATGGCCGAGCAGTACTTC. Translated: CATSRGGMAEQYF. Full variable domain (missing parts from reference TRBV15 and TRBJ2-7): DAMVIQNPRYQVTQFGKPVTLSCSQTLNHNVMYWYQQKSSQAPKLLFHYYDKDFNNEADTPDNFQSRRPNTSFCFLDIRSPGLGDTAMYLCATSRGGMAEQYFGPGTRLTVT.

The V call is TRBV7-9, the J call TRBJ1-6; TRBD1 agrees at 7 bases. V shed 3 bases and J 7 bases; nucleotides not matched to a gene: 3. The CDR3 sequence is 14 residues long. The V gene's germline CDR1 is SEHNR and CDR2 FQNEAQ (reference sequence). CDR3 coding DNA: TGTGCCAGCAGCTTCCGGGACAGAAATTCACCCCTCCACTTT. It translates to CASSFRDRNSPLHF.

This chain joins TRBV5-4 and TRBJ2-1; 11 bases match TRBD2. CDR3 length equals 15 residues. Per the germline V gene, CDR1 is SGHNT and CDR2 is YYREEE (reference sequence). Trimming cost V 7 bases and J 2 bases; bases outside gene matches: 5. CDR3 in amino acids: CASGQTSGAYNEQFF. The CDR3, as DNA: TGTGCCAGCGGGCAGACTAGCGGGGCCTACAATGAGCAGTTCTTC.

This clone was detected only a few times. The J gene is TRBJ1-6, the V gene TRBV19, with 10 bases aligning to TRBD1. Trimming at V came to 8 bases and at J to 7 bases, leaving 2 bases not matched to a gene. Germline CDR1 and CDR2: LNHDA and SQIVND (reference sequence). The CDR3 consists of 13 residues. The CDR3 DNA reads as TGTGCCAGTCCGGACAGGGGGAATTCACCCCTCCACTTT. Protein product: CASPDRGNSPLHF.

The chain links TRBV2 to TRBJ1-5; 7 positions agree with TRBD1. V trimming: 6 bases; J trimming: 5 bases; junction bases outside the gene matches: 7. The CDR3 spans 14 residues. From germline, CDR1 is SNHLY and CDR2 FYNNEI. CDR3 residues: CASRDRSRDQPQHF. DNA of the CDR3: TGTGCCAGCAGGGACAGGAGTAGAGATCAGCCCCAGCATTTT. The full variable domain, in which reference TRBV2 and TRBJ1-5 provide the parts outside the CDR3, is EPEVTQTPSHQVTQMGQEVILRCVPISNHLYFYWYRQILGQKVEFLVSFYNNEISEKSEIFDDQFSVERPDGSNFTLKIRSTKLEDSAMYFCASRDRSRDQPQHFGDGTRLSIL.

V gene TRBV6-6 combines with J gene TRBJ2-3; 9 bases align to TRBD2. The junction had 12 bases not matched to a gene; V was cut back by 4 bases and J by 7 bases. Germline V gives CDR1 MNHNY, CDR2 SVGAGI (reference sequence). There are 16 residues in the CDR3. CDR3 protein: CASSSRVSGGLYTQYF. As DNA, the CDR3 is TGTGCCAGCAGTTCCCGGGTTAGCGGGGGCCTTTATACGCAGTATTTT.

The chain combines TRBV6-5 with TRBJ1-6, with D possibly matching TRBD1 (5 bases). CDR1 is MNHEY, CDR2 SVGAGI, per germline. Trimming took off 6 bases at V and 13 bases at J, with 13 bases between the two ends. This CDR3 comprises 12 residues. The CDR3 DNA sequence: TGTGCCAGCAGGCCCGACAGCAGGCCCCTCCACTTT. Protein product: CASRPDSRPLHF.